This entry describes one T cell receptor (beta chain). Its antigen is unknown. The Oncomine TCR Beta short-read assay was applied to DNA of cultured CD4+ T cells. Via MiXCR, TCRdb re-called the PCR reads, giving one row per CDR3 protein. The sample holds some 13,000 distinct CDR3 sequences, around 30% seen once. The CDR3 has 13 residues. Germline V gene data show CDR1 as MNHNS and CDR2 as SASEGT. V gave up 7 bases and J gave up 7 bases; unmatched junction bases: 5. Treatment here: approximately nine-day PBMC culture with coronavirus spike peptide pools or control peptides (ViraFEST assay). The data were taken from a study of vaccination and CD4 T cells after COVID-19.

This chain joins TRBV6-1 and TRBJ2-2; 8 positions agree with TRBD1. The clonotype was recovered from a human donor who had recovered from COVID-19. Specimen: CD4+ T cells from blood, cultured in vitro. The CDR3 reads CASTQQGGGELFF. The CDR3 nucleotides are TGTGCCAGCACGCAACAGGGGGGCGGGGAGCTGTTTTTT.